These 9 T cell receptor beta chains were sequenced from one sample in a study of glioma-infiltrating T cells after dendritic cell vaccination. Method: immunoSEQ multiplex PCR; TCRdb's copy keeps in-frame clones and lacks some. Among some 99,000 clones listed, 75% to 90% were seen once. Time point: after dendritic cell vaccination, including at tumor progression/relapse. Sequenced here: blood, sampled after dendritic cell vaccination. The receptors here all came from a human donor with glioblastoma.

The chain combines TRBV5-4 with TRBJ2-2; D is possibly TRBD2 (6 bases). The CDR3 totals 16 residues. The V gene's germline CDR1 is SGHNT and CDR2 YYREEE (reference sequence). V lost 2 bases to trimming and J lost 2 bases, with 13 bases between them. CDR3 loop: CASSLNGGINTGELFF. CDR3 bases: TGTGCCAGCAGCTTAAACGGCGGGATTAACACCGGGGAGCTGTTTTTT. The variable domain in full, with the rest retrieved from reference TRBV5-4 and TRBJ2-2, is ETGVTQSPTHLIKTRGQQVTLRCSSQSGHNTVSWYQQALGQGPQFIFQYYREEENGRGNFPPRFSGLQFPNYSSELNVNALELDDSALYLCASSLNGGINTGELFFGEGSRLTVL.

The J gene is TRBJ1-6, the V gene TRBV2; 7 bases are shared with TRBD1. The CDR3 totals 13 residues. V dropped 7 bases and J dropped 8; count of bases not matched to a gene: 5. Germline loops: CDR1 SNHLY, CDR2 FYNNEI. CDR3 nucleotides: TGTGCCAGCATTGGCCAGGGGGATTCACCCCTCCACTTT. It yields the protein CASIGQGDSPLHF.

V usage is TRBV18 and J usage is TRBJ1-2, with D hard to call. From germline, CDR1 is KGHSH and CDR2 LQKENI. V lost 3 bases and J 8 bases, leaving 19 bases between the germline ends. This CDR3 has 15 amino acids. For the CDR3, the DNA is TGTGCCAGCTCACCGTCTCCTGACCCGGAGAGGGGCTACACCTTC. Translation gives CASSPSPDPERGYTF.

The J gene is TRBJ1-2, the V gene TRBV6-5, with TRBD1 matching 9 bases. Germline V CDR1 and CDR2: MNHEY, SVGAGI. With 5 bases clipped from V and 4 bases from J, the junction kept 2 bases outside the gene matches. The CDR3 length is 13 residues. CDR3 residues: CASSQTGGYGYTF. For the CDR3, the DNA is TGTGCCAGCAGTCAGACAGGGGGCTATGGCTACACCTTC.

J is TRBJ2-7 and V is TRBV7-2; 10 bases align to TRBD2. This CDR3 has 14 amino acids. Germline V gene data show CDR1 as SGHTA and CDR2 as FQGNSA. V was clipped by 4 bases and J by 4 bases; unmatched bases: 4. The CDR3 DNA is TGTGCCAGCAGCTCTAGCGGGAGTGGTTACGAGCAGTACTTC. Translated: CASSSSGSGYEQYF.

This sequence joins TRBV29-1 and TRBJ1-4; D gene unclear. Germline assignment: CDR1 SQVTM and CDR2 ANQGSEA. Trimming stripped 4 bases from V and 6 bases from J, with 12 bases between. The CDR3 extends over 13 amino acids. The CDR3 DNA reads TGCAGCGTTGTAGAGAGGGAACATGAAAAACTGTTTTTT. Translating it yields CSVVEREHEKLFF. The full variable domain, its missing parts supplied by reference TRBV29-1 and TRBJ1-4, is SAVISQKPSRDICQRGTSLTIQCQVDSQVTMMFWYRQQPGQSLTLIATANQGSEATYESGFVIDKFPISRPNLTFSTLTVSNMSPEDSSIYLCSVVEREHEKLFFGSGTQLSVL.

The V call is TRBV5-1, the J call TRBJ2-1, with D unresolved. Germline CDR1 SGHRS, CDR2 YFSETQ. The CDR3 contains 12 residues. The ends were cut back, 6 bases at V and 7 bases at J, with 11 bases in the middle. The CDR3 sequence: CASTDPGNEQFF. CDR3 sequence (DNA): TGCGCCAGCACCGACCCCGGGAATGAGCAGTTCTTC.

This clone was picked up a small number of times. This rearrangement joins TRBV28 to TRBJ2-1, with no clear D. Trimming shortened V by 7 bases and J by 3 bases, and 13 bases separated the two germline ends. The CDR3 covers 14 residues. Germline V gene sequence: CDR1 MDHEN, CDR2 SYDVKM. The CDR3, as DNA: TGTGCCAGCAACGGAATCAACTACTACAATGAGCAGTTCTTC. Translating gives CASNGINYYNEQFF.

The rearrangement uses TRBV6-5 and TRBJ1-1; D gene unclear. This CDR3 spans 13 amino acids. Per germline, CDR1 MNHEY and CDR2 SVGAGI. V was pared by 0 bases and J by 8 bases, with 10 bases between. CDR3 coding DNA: TGTGCCAGCAGTTACTCTACAATGCGGGAAGCTTTCTTT. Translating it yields CASSYSTMREAFF.